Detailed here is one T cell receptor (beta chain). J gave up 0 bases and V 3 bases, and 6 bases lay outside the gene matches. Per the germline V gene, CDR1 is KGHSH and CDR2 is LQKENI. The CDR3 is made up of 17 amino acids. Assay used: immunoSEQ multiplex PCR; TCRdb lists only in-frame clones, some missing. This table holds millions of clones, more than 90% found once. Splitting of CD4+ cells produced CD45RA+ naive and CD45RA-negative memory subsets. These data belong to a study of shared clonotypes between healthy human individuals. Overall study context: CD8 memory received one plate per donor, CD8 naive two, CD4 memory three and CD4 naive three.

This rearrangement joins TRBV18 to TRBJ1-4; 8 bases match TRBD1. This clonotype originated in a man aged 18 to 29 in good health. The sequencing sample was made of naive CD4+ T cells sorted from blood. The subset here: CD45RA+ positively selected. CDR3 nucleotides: TGTGCCAGCTCACCCACATCACAGGGGGCAACTAATGAAAAACTGTTTTTT. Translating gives CASSPTSQGATNEKLFF.